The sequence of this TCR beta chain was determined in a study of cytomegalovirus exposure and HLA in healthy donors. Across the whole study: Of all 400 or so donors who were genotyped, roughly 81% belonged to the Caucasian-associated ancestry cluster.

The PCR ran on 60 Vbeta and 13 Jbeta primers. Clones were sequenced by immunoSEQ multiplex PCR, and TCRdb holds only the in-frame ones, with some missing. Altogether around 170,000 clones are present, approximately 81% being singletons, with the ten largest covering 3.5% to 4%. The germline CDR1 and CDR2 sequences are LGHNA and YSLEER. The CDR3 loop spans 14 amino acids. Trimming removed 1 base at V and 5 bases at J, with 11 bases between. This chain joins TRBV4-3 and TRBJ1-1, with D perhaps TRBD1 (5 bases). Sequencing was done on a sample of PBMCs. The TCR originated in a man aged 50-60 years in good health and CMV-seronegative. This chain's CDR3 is CASSQGHPGTEAFF. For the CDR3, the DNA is TGCGCCAGCAGCCAAGGGCACCCAGGGACTGAAGCTTTCTTT.